This T cell receptor (beta chain) was documented in a study of PD-1 blockade in classical Hodgkin lymphoma. Study at large: Patients in the cohort were put on intravenous nivolumab, 3 mg/kg every 2 weeks.

General study results and limits: The causes of the repertoire differences, possibly disease activity or prior therapy, remain undefined. Newly diagnosed patients were said to have less baseline TCR diversity than healthy donors did. Complete responders matched newly diagnosed patients in baseline diversity.

The time point here: cycle 4 day 1 (C4D1), after more than five weeks of nivolumab. Brentuximab vedotin exposure varied among the patients, all of whom had relapsed after autologous stem cell transplantation. Notes on this clone: Antigen: not known.

The method was immunoSEQ multiplex PCR; TCRdb's version includes in-frame clones alone and lacks a portion of them. The sample carries tens of thousands of clones, around 90% recorded once. This receptor was taken from a human donor with classical Hodgkin lymphoma. Sequenced material: peripheral blood mononuclear cells (PBMCs), taken before the fourth cycle of nivolumab.

CDR3 loop: CASRDRVGELFF. The CDR3 DNA follows: TGTGCCAGCAGAGACAGGGTAGGGGAGCTGTTTTTT. The J gene is TRBJ2-2, the V gene TRBV6-5; 7 bases are shared with TRBD1. The CDR3 runs 12 residues. V lost 6 bases to trimming and J lost 8 bases; unmatched junction nucleotides: 3. The V gene's germline CDR1 is MNHEY and CDR2 SVGAGI.